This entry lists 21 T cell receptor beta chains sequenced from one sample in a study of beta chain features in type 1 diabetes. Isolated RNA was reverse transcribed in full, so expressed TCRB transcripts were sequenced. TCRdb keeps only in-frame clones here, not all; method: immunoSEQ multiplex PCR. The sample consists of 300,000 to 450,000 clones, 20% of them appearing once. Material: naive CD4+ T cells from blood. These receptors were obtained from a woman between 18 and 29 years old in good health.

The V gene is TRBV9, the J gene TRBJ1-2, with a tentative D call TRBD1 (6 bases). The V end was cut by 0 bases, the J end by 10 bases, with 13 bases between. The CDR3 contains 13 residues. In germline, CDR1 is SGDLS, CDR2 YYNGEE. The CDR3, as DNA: TGTGCCAGCAGCGTAGGACAGGCCAAGTACTACACCTTC. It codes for CASSVGQAKYYTF.

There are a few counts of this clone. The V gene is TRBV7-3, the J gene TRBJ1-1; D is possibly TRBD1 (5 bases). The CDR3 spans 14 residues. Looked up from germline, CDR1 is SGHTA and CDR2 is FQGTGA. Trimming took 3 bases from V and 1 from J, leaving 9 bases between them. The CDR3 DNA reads TGTGCCAGCAGCTTCGGGGGGGGGAACACTGAAGCTTTCTTT. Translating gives CASSFGGGNTEAFF.

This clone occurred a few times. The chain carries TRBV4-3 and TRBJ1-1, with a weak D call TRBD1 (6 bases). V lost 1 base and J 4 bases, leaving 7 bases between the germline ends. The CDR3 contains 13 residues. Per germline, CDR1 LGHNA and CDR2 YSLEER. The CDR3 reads CASSQVRGTEAFF. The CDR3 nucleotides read TGCGCCAGCAGCCAAGTCAGGGGCACTGAAGCTTTCTTT.

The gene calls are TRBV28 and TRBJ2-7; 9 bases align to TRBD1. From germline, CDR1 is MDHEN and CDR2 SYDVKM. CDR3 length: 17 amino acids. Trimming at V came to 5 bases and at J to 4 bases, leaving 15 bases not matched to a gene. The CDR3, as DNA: TGTGCCAGCAGTCTCAACCTCGGGACAGGGTTATCGTACGAGCAGTACTTC. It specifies CASSLNLGTGLSYEQYF.

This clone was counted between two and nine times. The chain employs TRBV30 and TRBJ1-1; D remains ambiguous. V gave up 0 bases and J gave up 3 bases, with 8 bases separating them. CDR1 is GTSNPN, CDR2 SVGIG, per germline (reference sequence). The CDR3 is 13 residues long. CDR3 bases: TGTGCCTGGAGTGTACGTTGGCACACTGAAGCTTTCTTT. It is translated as CAWSVRWHTEAFF. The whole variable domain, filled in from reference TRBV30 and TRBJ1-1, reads SQTIHQWPATLVQPVGSPLSLECTVEGTSNPNLYWYRQAAGRGLQLLFYSVGIGQISSEVPQNLSASRPQDRQFILSSKKLLLSDSGFYLCAWSVRWHTEAFFGQGTRLTVV.

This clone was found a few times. The CDR3 is CAWSWTGGYTF. The CDR3 DNA follows: TGTGCCTGGAGTTGGACAGGGGGCTACACCTTC. This chain connects TRBV30 to TRBJ1-2, with 8 bases fitting TRBD1. The germline V gene encodes CDR1 GTSNPN and CDR2 SVGIG (reference sequence). This CDR3 has 11 amino acids. The V gene end was trimmed by 2 bases and the J gene end by 8 bases; junction bases not matched to a gene: 1. Complete variable domain (other parts from reference TRBV30 and TRBJ1-2): SQTIHQWPATLVQPVGSPLSLECTVEGTSNPNLYWYRQAAGRGLQLLFYSVGIGQISSEVPQNLSASRPQDRQFILSSKKLLLSDSGFYLCAWSWTGGYTFGSGTRLTVV.

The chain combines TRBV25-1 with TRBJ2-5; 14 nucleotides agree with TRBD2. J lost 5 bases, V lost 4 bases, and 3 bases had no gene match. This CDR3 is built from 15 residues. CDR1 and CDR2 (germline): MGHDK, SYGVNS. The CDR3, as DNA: TGTGCCAGCAGTGGACTAGCGGGGGGGCGTGAGACCCAGTACTTC. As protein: CASSGLAGGRETQYF.

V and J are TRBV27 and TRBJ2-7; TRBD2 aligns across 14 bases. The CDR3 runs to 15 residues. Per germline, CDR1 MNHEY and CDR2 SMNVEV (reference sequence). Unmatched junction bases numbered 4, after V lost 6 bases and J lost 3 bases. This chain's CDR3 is CASSKGLAGVYEQYF. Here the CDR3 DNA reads TGTGCCAGCAGCAAGGGACTAGCGGGAGTCTACGAGCAGTACTTC.

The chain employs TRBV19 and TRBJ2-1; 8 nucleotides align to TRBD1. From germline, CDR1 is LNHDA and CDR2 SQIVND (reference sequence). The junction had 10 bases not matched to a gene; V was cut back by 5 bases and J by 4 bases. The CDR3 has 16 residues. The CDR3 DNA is TGTGCCAGTAGTGGCTGGCAGGGGGCAAGGTACAATGAGCAGTTCTTC. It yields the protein CASSGWQGARYNEQFF.

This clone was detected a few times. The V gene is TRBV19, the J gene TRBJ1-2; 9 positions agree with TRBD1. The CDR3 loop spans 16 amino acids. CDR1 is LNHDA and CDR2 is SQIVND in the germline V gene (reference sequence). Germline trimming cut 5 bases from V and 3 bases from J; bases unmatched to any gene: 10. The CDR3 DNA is TGTGCCAGTAGTCCAGGGGACAGGGTTCACTACTATGGCTACACCTTC. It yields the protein CASSPGDRVHYYGYTF.

The CDR3 spells CASRKAGDSVNEQFF. In nucleotides, the CDR3 is TGCGCCAGCAGGAAAGCGGGAGACTCGGTCAATGAGCAGTTCTTC. The chain uses TRBV5-1 and TRBJ2-1, with TRBD2 identical over 8 bases. With V trimmed by 5 bases and J by 6 bases, 10 bases remained unmatched. CDR3 size: 15 residues. From germline, CDR1 is SGHRS and CDR2 YFSETQ.

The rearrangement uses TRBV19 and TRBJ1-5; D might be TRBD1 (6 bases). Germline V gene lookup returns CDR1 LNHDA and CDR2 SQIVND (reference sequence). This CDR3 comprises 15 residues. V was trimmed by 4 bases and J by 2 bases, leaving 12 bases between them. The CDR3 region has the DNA TGTGCCAGTAGTACCCTTAGACAGGGCAATCAGCCCCAGCATTTT. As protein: CASSTLRQGNQPQHF.

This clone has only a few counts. In DNA form, the CDR3 reads TGCAGTGCTACCGGAGTCTATGGCTACACCTTC. The encoded protein is CSATGVYGYTF. The rearrangement links TRBV20-1 to TRBJ1-2; D is unclear. Per germline, CDR1 DFQATT and CDR2 SNEGSKA (reference sequence). The CDR3 length is 11 residues. V lost 4 bases to trimming and J lost 4 bases, with 7 bases between them.

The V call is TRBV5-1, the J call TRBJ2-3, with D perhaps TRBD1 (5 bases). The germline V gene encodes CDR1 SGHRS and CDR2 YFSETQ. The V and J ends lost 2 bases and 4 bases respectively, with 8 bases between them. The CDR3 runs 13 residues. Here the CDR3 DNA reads TGCGCCAGCAGCTTAAGGGGATCAGATACGCAGTATTTT. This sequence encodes CASSLRGSDTQYF.

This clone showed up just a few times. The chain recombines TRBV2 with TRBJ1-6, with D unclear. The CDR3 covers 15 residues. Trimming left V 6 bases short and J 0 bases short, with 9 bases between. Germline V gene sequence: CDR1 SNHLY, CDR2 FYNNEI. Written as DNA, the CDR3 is TGTGCCAGCAGACTTGAGAGCTCCTATAATTCACCCCTCCACTTT. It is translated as CASRLESSYNSPLHF. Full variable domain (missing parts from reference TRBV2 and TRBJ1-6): EPEVTQTPSHQVTQMGQEVILRCVPISNHLYFYWYRQILGQKVEFLVSFYNNEISEKSEIFDDQFSVERPDGSNFTLKIRSTKLEDSAMYFCASRLESSYNSPLHFGNGTRLTVT.

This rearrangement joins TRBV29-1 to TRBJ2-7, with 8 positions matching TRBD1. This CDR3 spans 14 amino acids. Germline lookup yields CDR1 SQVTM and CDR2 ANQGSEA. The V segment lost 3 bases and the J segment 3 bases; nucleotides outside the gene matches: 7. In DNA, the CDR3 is TGCAGCGTTGAGGACAGGGTGGGAGACTACGAGCAGTACTTC. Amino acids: CSVEDRVGDYEQYF.

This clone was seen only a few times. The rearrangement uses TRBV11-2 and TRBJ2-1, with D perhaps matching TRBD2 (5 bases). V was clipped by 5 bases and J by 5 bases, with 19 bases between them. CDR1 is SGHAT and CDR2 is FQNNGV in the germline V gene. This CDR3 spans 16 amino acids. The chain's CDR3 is CASSPLWRGMNNEQFF. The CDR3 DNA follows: TGTGCCAGCAGCCCTTTGTGGAGAGGGATGAACAATGAGCAGTTCTTC.

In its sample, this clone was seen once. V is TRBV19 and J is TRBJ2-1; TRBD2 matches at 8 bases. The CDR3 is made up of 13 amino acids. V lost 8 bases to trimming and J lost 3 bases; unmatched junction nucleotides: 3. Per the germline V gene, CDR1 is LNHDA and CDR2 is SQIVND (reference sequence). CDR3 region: CASREGLYNEQFF. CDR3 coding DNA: TGTGCCAGTCGGGAGGGCCTCTACAATGAGCAGTTCTTC. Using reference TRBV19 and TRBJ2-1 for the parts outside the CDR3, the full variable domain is DGGITQSPKYLFRKEGQNVTLSCEQNLNHDAMYWYRQDPGQGLRLIYYSQIVNDFQKGDIAEGYSVSREKKESFPLTVTSAQKNPTAFYLCASREGLYNEQFFGPGTRLTVL.

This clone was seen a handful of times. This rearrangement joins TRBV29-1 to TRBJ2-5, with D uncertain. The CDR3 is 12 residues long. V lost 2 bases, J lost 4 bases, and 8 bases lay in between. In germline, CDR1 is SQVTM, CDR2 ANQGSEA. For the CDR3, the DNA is TGCAGCGTTGAACTAGAACGAGAGACCCAGTACTTC. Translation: CSVELERETQYF.

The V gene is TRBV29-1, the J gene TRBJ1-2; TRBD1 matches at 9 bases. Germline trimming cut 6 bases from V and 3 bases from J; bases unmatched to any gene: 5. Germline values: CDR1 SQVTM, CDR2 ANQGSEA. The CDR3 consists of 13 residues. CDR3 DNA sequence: TGCAGCGTCCGACAGGGGGGGGACTATGGCTACACCTTC. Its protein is CSVRQGGDYGYTF.

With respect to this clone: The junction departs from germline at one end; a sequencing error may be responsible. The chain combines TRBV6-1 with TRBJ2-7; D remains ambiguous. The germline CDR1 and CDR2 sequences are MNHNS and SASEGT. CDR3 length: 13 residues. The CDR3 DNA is TGTGCCAGGAGTGTGGAGTACGGCTACGAGCAGTACTTC. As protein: CARSVEYGYEQYF.